This T cell receptor beta chain appears in the sequencing data of a study of T cell clonotyping in hematopoietic cell transplantation. Trimming stripped 1 base from V and 1 base from J, with 16 bases between. Germline V gene sequence: CDR1 SEHNR, CDR2 FQNEAQ (reference sequence). The CDR3 is 18 amino acids. Samples: about 28 days before transplant, then days 30, 100 and 180 after. As to this clone: What it binds is unknown.

This table comes from immunoSEQ multiplex PCR, and its TCRdb copy is limited to in-frame clones, with some not included. The sample comprises approximately 12,000 clones, roughly 89% of which are singletons, and approximately 16% rests with the top ten. Study conclusions and caveats: At the given depth, recipient repertoires were over 95% de novo clonotypes. Graft donor and pretransplant recipient Inverse Simpson Index values predicted broader posttransplant TCR diversity. Recipient TCR diversity dropped after transplant; expanded clonotypes rose from day 30 to 180.

The origin of this receptor is a female patient between 55 and 75 years old who had an allogeneic stem cell transplant from an unrelated donor, so the T cells may come from the graft donor. Some clones in this sample may be carry-over from other donors' samples. This rearrangement joins TRBV7-9 to TRBJ1-4; TRBD1 might be the D (5 bases). The sequencing used PBMCs, collected 100 days after allogeneic stem cell transplant. DNA for the CDR3: TGTGCCAGCAGCTTAGACGGTCCTGGGGGGAGAACTAATGAAAAACTGTTTTTT. It codes for CASSLDGPGGRTNEKLFF.